This T cell receptor beta chain was sequenced in a study of cytomegalovirus exposure and HLA in healthy donors. PCR employed 60 Vbeta and 13 Jbeta primers. Assay: immunoSEQ multiplex PCR; the TCRdb copy retains only in-frame clones and omits some. The sample shows 150,000 to 200,000 clones, about four fifths of them seen only once. Germline V gene data show CDR1 as LNHDA and CDR2 as SQIVND (reference sequence). The CDR3 is 15 amino acids. V was pared by 7 bases and J by 6 bases, with 9 bases of the junction left unmatched. The sequencing sample was made of PBMCs. This TCR was recovered from a man between 18 and 35 years old in good health and CMV-seronegative. The genes are TRBV19 and TRBJ1-6; 7 bases map to TRBD1. The DNA for the CDR3 is TGTGCCAGTAAAACAGGGGATCAACTTAATTCACCCCTCCACTTT. Amino acid sequence: CASKTGDQLNSPLHF.